This TCR beta chain was recovered during a study of T cells in Graves' hyperthyroidism and ophthalmopathy. Study summary: Pretreatment peripheral blood was obtained at initial diagnosis. Whole-study results and caveats: From stable hyperthyroidism, ophthalmopathy was set apart by a 13 V-J model.

In germline, CDR1 is DFQATT, CDR2 SNEGSKA (reference sequence). Trimming cost V 5 bases and J 4 bases; bases outside gene matches: 8. CDR3 length: 15 residues. Authors of the study amplified TCR beta CDR3 regions from RNA transcripts. During a first-round RT-PCR of the TCR CDR3, the HTBI primer set was used. TCRdb fed the multiplex PCR reads into MiXCR, producing one record per CDR3 protein. The sample shows 750,000 to 950,000 distinct CDR3 sequences, about 38% of them seen only once. A word on this clonotype: Its antigen is currently unknown.

Stable Graves' hyperthyroidism denoted no ophthalmopathy progression over 18 months. The sequenced material came from blood. The receptor was isolated from a man younger than 30 with Graves' hyperthyroidism. This rearrangement joins TRBV20-1 to TRBJ2-5, with 12 bases lining up with TRBD2. CDR3 sequence reads: CSAASGGAWVETQYF. In nucleotides, the CDR3 is TGCAGTGCTGCTAGCGGGGGGGCTTGGGTAGAGACCCAGTACTTC.